Reported below is one T cell receptor (beta chain). This entry belongs to a study of blood T cell repertoires in COVID-19. For the study at large: In each case, the material was cDNA or gDNA derived from T cells, B-cell-depleted T cells, or PBMCs.

In the original workflow: Quantification of nucleated cells was approximated via reference gene primer amplification. TCRdb keeps only in-frame clones here, not all; method: immunoSEQ multiplex PCR. V and J calls and clone size are copied from that table; D and trimming were computed from the DNA. Of over 30,000 clones in the sample, 90% were seen once. Per the germline V gene, CDR1 is MNHEY and CDR2 is SVGEGT. Trimming removed 4 bases from V and 5 bases from J, with 11 bases in between. This CDR3 comprises 14 residues. The origin of this receptor is a man older than 75 with acute or convalescent COVID-19. Sequenced material: peripheral blood. V is TRBV6-2 or TRBV6-3 and J is TRBJ2-2; D may be TRBD2 (5 bases). The CDR3 nucleotides read TGTGCCAGCAGTTTAGCGACGGGAACCGGGGAGCTGTTTTTT. Residues: CASSLATGTGELFF.